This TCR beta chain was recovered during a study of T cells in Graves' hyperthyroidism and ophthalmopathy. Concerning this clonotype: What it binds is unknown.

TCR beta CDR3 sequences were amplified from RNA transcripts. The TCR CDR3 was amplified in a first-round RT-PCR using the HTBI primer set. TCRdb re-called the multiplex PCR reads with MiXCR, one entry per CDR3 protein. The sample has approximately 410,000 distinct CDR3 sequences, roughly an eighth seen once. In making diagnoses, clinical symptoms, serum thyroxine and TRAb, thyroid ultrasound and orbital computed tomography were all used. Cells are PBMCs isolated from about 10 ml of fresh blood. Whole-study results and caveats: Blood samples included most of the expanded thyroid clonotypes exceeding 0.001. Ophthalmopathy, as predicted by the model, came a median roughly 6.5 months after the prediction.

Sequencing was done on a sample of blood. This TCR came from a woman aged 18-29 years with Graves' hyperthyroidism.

The CDR3 DNA is TGTGCCAGCACCGAGGGAACGGGAGGGCCGGTAGATACGCAGTATTTT. Protein sequence: CASTEGTGGPVDTQYF. The chain links TRBV6-1 to TRBJ2-3, with 8 bases aligning to TRBD2. CDR1 is MNHNS and CDR2 is SASEGT in the germline V gene. The CDR3 length is 16 residues. V gave up 7 bases and J gave up 5 bases; unmatched junction bases: 14.